The clone carrying this T cell receptor beta chain has ten or more counts. Time point defined: technical triplicate 2. This sample stems from a study of neurological immune-mediated disorders. Via MiXCR, TCRdb re-called the 5' RACE reads, giving one row per CDR3 protein. The sample lists about 55,000 distinct CDR3 sequences, 24% occurring once. V was shortened by 3 bases and J by 8 bases, with 19 bases between the two germline ends. CDR3 length equals 15 residues. Per germline, CDR1 DFQATT and CDR2 SNEGSKA (reference sequence). This TCR was recovered from a man in his 60s with HTLV-1-associated myelopathy (HAM/TSP). The rearrangement links TRBV20-1 to TRBJ1-4, with D unresolved. Specimen: PBMCs. CDR3 nucleotides: TGCAGTGCTAGCTCCCCGGGCCCTAGCACCGAAAAACTGTTTTTT. Amino acid sequence: CSASSPGPSTEKLFF.